One and the same sample provided the 24 T cell receptor beta chains below, sequenced in a study of T cell repertoires in cytomegalovirus infection. In TCRdb, the reads were re-called with MiXCR into one record per CDR3 protein. Among hundreds of thousands of distinct CDR3 sequences listed, roughly a third were seen once. Antigens for these TCRs are unknown. This material consisted of cultured PBMCs, taken from culture after CMV antigen stimulation. These TCRs come from a human donor in good health (CMV status not recorded). Some clones in this sample may be carry-over from other donors' samples.

This clonotype was counted between two and nine times. The genes are TRBV7-2 and TRBJ2-1; TRBD2 matches at 7 bases. CDR1 is SGHTA, CDR2 FQGNSA, per germline. The CDR3 runs 15 residues. V lost 1 base, J lost 7 bases, and 7 bases stayed unmatched. The CDR3, as DNA: TGTGCCAGCAGCTTAGGGGGGGGAGGGCCAAATGAGCAGTTCTTC. Its protein product is CASSLGGGGPNEQFF.

This clonotype was seen more than once but under ten times. The chain employs TRBV19 and TRBJ1-5; no definite D call. The V gene lost 2 bases and the J gene lost 9 bases, with 8 bases spanning the gap. Germline-derived CDR1 and CDR2 are LNHDA and SQIVND (reference sequence). The CDR3 is made up of 12 amino acids. CDR3 sequence (DNA): TGTGCCAGTAGTATACAGGTCTCGCCCCAGCATTTT. Translation: CASSIQVSPQHF.

The chain employs TRBV6-1 and TRBJ1-1, with 7 nucleotides matching TRBD1. Germline V CDR1 and CDR2: MNHNS, SASEGT. V gave up 6 bases and J gave up 7 bases; unmatched junction bases: 2. The CDR3 sequence is 11 residues long. Here the CDR3 reads CASSGDSEAFF. The CDR3 nucleotides read TGTGCCAGCAGCGGGGACAGTGAAGCTTTCTTT.

This clonotype came up once. V gene TRBV14 combines with J gene TRBJ2-7; 9 bases line up with TRBD2. The CDR3 runs to 14 residues. Germline loops: CDR1 SGHDN, CDR2 FVKESK. V was clipped by 4 bases and J by 6 bases; unmatched bases: 7. CDR3 DNA: TGTGCCAGCAGCCGCGGACTAGCGATAAGCGAGCAGTACTTC. Amino acids: CASSRGLAISEQYF.

The rearrangement links TRBV7-2 to TRBJ2-3; 8 positions match TRBD2. There are 16 residues in the CDR3. Per germline, CDR1 SGHTA and CDR2 FQGNSA. V lost 5 bases and J lost 2; bases outside the gene matches: 9. The CDR3 protein is CASSGGGGGFTDTQYF. CDR3 nucleotides: TGTGCCAGCAGCGGGGGGGGCGGGGGGTTCACAGATACGCAGTATTTT.

The table lists this clonotype with many counts. This sequence joins TRBV7-2 and TRBJ2-1; no firm D call. Germline V gene lookup returns CDR1 SGHTA and CDR2 FQGNSA. V gave up 0 bases and J gave up 4 bases, with 4 bases separating them. This CDR3 spans 13 amino acids. The CDR3 is CASSLAPYNEQFF. The CDR3 DNA follows: TGTGCCAGCAGCTTAGCCCCATACAATGAGCAGTTCTTC. The entire variable domain, with the rest obtained from reference TRBV7-2 and TRBJ2-1, is as follows: GAGVSQSPSNKVTEKGKDVELRCDPISGHTALYWYRQSLGQGLEFLIYFQGNSAPDKSGLPSDRFSAERTGGSVSTLTIQRTQQEDSAVYLCASSLAPYNEQFFGPGTRLTVL.

The gene calls are TRBV2 and TRBJ2-5; D perhaps matches TRBD1 (6 bases). The CDR3 runs to 15 residues. Germline assignment: CDR1 SNHLY and CDR2 FYNNEI. Trimming took off 6 bases at V and 5 bases at J, with 19 bases between the two ends. CDR3 DNA: TGTGCCAGCAGGAGGGCGCGATCAGGGGCCGAGACCCAGTACTTC. This encodes CASRRARSGAETQYF. The variable domain in full, completed from reference TRBV2 and TRBJ2-5, reads EPEVTQTPSHQVTQMGQEVILRCVPISNHLYFYWYRQILGQKVEFLVSFYNNEISEKSEIFDDQFSVERPDGSNFTLKIRSTKLEDSAMYFCASRRARSGAETQYFGPGTRLLVL.

This clonotype was detected only a few times. The rearrangement joins TRBV7-9 to TRBJ2-1; perhaps TRBD2 as D (7 bases). The germline V gene has CDR1 SEHNR and CDR2 FQNEAQ (reference sequence). V lost 3 bases and J 7 bases, leaving 19 bases between the germline ends. There are 16 residues in the CDR3. CDR3 sequence: CASSFLGGRRGNEQFF. The CDR3 region has the DNA TGTGCCAGCAGCTTCCTGGGAGGGAGAAGGGGGAATGAGCAGTTCTTC.

V usage is TRBV20-1 and J usage is TRBJ2-2, with unresolved D. In germline, CDR1 is DFQATT, CDR2 SNEGSKA (reference sequence). This CDR3 contains 16 residues. Trimming left V 6 bases short and J 6 bases short, with 23 bases between. The CDR3 sequence: CSAPTTGSVVPGELFF. The CDR3 DNA reads as TGCAGTGCCCCGACGACGGGTTCGGTGGTCCCCGGGGAGCTGTTTTTT.

The rearrangement links TRBV28 to TRBJ2-1; tentatively, D is TRBD2 (6 bases). CDR1 is MDHEN and CDR2 is SYDVKM in the germline V gene. Trimming removed 7 bases from V and 0 bases from J, with 13 bases in between. The CDR3 loop spans 15 amino acids. DNA for the CDR3: TGTGCCAGCACGGAGGGGACGAGCTCCTACAATGAGCAGTTCTTC. This gives the protein CASTEGTSSYNEQFF. Combining the CDR3 with reference TRBV28 and TRBJ2-1 gives the whole variable domain DVKVTQSSRYLVKRTGEKVFLECVQDMDHENMFWYRQDPGLGLRLIYFSYDVKMKEKGDIPEGYSVSREKKERFSLILESASTNQTSMYLCASTEGTSSYNEQFFGPGTRLTVL.

The rearrangement links TRBV5-1 to TRBJ2-2; no reliable D call. The CDR3 runs 15 residues. Trimming removed 4 bases from V and 4 bases from J, with 14 bases in between. The germline V gene encodes CDR1 SGHRS and CDR2 YFSETQ. CDR3 sequence: CASSTGNVATGELFF. In DNA form, the CDR3 reads TGCGCCAGCAGCACCGGTAACGTGGCCACCGGGGAGCTGTTTTTT.

J is TRBJ1-6 and V is TRBV7-2; TRBD1 agrees at 10 bases. Trimming cost V 4 bases and J 9 bases; bases outside gene matches: 3. The CDR3 length is 14 residues. Germline V lookup: CDR1 SGHTA, CDR2 FQGNSA. The CDR3, as DNA: TGTGCCAGCAGCTGGGACAGGGGTATTTCACCCCTCCACTTT. It yields the protein CASSWDRGISPLHF.

The chain employs TRBV20-1 and TRBJ2-1; D may be TRBD1 or TRBD2 (5 bases each). The germline V and J ends were trimmed by 6 bases and 2 bases, with 14 bases remaining between them. Per germline, CDR1 DFQATT and CDR2 SNEGSKA (reference sequence). This CDR3 spans 14 amino acids. CDR3 coding DNA: TGCAGTGCATCACACGGGACCCCCTACAATGAGCAGTTCTTC. Encoded protein: CSASHGTPYNEQFF.

This clonotype was picked up many times. This sequence joins TRBV7-6 and TRBJ1-3; D is possibly TRBD1 (5 bases). From germline, CDR1 is SGHVS and CDR2 FNYEAQ. The CDR3 is made up of 14 amino acids. V was cut by 5 bases and J by 8 bases, with 16 bases left in between. For the CDR3, the DNA is TGTGCCAGCAGCGGGGGACTATATAGGGACACCATATATTTT. This translates into CASSGGLYRDTIYF.

This clonotype was seen many times. The chain carries TRBV7-8 and TRBJ2-1, with TRBD2 identical over 8 bases. V dropped 8 bases and J dropped 12; count of bases not matched to a gene: 9. CDR1 and CDR2 from the germline V gene are SGHVS and FQNEAQ. The CDR3 runs 12 residues. Here the CDR3 reads CASSEDAGGQFF. CDR3 coding DNA: TGTGCCAGCTCTGAGGATGCGGGGGGGCAGTTCTTC.

This clonotype was observed a few times. V is TRBV28 and J is TRBJ1-5; maybe TRBD1 (6 bases). V was trimmed by 8 bases and J by 4 bases, leaving 24 bases between them. The length of the CDR3 is 17 residues. Germline loops: CDR1 MDHEN, CDR2 SYDVKM. In DNA form, the CDR3 reads TGTGCCAGCCGCCCGCCTGGCTACAGGGAGAAGAATCAGCCCCAGCATTTT. Translating it yields CASRPPGYREKNQPQHF.

V and J are TRBV4-1 and TRBJ1-2; 7 nucleotides line up with TRBD1. The CDR3 length is 15 residues. CDR1 and CDR2 (germline): MGHRA, YSYEKL. J was trimmed by 8 bases and V by 0 bases; bases with no gene match: 9. DNA of the CDR3: TGCGCCAGCAGCCAAGATCCAGCGACAGGGAAAGGCTACACCTTC. As protein: CASSQDPATGKGYTF.

V gene TRBV12-3 or TRBV12-4 combines with J gene TRBJ2-7; TRBD2 aligns across 7 bases. The CDR3 is made up of 16 amino acids. V gave up 7 bases and J gave up 1 base; unmatched junction bases: 13. The CDR3 sequence: CASNRGDLWQSYEQYF. The CDR3 DNA reads TGTGCCAGCAATCGGGGGGATCTTTGGCAGTCCTACGAGCAGTACTTC.

This clonotype was seen more than once but under ten times. V and J are TRBV7-8 and TRBJ2-2; TRBD1 is a possible D gene (6 bases). Germline V gives CDR1 SGHVS, CDR2 FQNEAQ. Deletions cut 6 bases from V and 0 bases from J, with 14 bases between. This CDR3 contains 16 residues. CDR3 loop: CASRARDNTNTGELFF. CDR3 coding DNA: TGTGCCAGCAGGGCGAGGGACAACACGAACACCGGGGAGCTGTTTTTT.

In this sample, this clonotype turned up a few times. The chain has TRBV15 and TRBJ2-2; D gene uncertain. Trimming shortened V by 1 base and J by 0 bases, and 6 bases separated the two germline ends. CDR1 is LNHNV, CDR2 YYDKDF, per germline (reference sequence). The CDR3 runs 15 residues. The CDR3 region is CATSRGHSNTGELFF. CDR3 sequence (DNA): TGTGCCACCAGCAGAGGACATTCGAACACCGGGGAGCTGTTTTTT.

The chain recombines TRBV7-2 with TRBJ2-7, with 8 nucleotides matching TRBD1. CDR3 length: 14 amino acids. Trimming took 2 bases from V and 3 from J; bases not matched to a gene: 3. Germline CDR1 is SGHTA and CDR2 is FQGNSA. CDR3 in DNA: TGTGCCAGCAGCTTACCCGGGACAGGCTACGAGCAGTACTTC. This translates into CASSLPGTGYEQYF.

This rearrangement joins TRBV20-1 to TRBJ1-1, with 9 bases that match TRBD1. The ends lost 5 bases at V and 3 bases at J; junction bases unmatched: 13. The germline gives CDR1 DFQATT, CDR2 SNEGSKA (reference sequence). This CDR3 spans 16 amino acids. CDR3 sequence reads: CSASSPGTGFDTEAFF. CDR3 DNA sequence: TGCAGTGCTTCCAGTCCCGGGACAGGGTTTGACACTGAAGCTTTCTTT.

DNA of the CDR3: TGTGCCAGCAGGTCGACTAGCGGGAAATCCTACGAGCAGTACTTC. Protein sequence: CASRSTSGKSYEQYF. The V call is TRBV7-9, the J call TRBJ2-7; 11 nucleotides align to TRBD2. V lost 6 bases and J lost 1; bases outside the gene matches: 5. The CDR3 contains 15 residues. Germline assignment: CDR1 SEHNR and CDR2 FQNEAQ (reference sequence). Looking up the rest from reference TRBV7-9 and TRBJ2-7 gives the full variable domain: DTGVSQNPRHKITKRGQNVTFRCDPISEHNRLYWYRQTLGQGPEFLTYFQNEAQLEKSRLLSDRFSAERPKGSFSTLEIQRTEQGDSAMYLCASRSTSGKSYEQYFGPGTRLTVT.

The chain links TRBV7-2 to TRBJ1-6; a possible D gene is TRBD1 (6 bases). Trimming took off 10 bases at V and 6 bases at J, with 16 bases between the two ends. Germline V gives CDR1 SGHTA, CDR2 FQGNSA. The CDR3 is made up of 14 amino acids. The CDR3 loop is CANRPRGSNSPLHF. In DNA form, the CDR3 reads TGTGCCAACAGACCGAGGGGGAGTAATTCACCCCTCCACTTT.